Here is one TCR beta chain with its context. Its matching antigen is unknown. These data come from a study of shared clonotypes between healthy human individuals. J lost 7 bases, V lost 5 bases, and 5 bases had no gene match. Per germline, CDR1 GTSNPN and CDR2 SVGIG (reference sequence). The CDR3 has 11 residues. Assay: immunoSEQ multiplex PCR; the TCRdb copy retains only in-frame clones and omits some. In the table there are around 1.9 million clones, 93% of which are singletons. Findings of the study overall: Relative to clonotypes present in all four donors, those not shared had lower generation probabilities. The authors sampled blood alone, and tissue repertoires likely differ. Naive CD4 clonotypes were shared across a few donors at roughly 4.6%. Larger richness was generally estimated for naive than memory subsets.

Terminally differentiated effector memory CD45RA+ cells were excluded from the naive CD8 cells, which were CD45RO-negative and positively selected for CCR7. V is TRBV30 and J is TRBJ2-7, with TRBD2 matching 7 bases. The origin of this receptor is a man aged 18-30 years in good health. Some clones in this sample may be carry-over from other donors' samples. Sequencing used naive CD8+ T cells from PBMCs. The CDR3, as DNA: TGTGCCTGGGGGGGGGTAGGTGAGCAGTACTTC. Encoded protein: CAWGGVGEQYF.